The entry below gives a single TCR beta chain sequence along with its context. This sample stems from a study of blood T cell repertoires in COVID-19. Study overall: The cDNA or gDNA used as material had been derived from T cells, B-cell-depleted T cells, or PBMCs.

This CDR3 comprises 15 residues. Germline assignment: CDR1 WNHNN and CDR2 SYGVQD (reference sequence). Trimming stripped 0 bases from V and 2 bases from J, with 10 bases between. The repertoire was sequenced with immunoSEQ multiplex PCR; TCRdb's copy has only in-frame clones and lacks some. This sample yields more than 60,000 clones, of which 88% are seen a single time; about a fifth belongs to the top ten. This sequence was found in a woman aged 45 to 65 with active or convalescent COVID-19. The sequenced material came from peripheral blood. The chain links TRBV10-1 to TRBJ2-5; possibly TRBD2 for D (5 bases). The CDR3 spells CASSESFSGQETQYF. The CDR3 coding sequence is TGCGCCAGCAGTGAGTCTTTCAGCGGACAAGAGACCCAGTACTTC.